This TCR beta chain is from a study of neurological immune-mediated disorders. Unsorted libraries used 2 million PBMCs kept at -80 degrees C. This clonotype showed up just a few times. cDNA was made by 5'RACE with 10-nucleotide random UMIs. One entry per CDR3 protein, called by TCRdb with MiXCR from the 5' RACE reads. The table has approximately 43,000 distinct CDR3 sequences, roughly 2.5% seen once. In germline, CDR1 is MNHEY, CDR2 SVGAGI. V was clipped by 6 bases and J by 0 bases, with 6 bases between them. This CDR3 comprises 13 residues. The receptor was derived from a man aged 30-40 years with multiple sclerosis. This chain connects TRBV6-5 to TRBJ1-3; D gene uncertain. Source material: PBMCs. CDR3 DNA sequence: TGTGCCAGCAGGTCGCCCTCTGGAAACACCATATATTTT. Translating it yields CASRSPSGNTIYF.